This T cell receptor beta chain derives from a study of blood T cell repertoires in COVID-19. The overall study: The study drew acute and convalescent COVID-19 samples from the United States, Italy and Spain.

Libraries were prepared by immunoSEQ multiplex PCR; TCRdb keeps only in-frame clonotypes and omits some of them. The repertoire holds more than 85,000 clones, with 87% as singletons. V was cut by 4 bases and J by 7 bases, with 6 bases left in between. The CDR3 has 11 residues. Germline-derived CDR1 and CDR2 are SGHRS and YFSETQ. Sequenced material: peripheral blood. The sequence came from a woman aged 50 to 65 with COVID-19, enrolled during active disease. V usage is TRBV5-1 and J usage is TRBJ2-1; D call uncertain. CDR3 bases: TGCGCCAGCAGCACTGGTAATGAGCAGTTCTTC. As protein: CASSTGNEQFF.